This T cell receptor beta chain is from a study of naive and memory T cell subsets. The beta constant-region primer was an equimolar mix of two oligonucleotides covering TRBC1 and TRBC2. Nested alpha and beta constant-region primers with the SP2 primer drove four PCR rounds on ligated cDNA. TCRdb used MiXCR to reprocess the UMI-ligation and nested PCR reads, holding one entry per CDR3 protein. The repertoire consists of approximately 140,000 distinct CDR3 sequences, with about 18% occurring once and the leading ten covering roughly 0.14%. A note on this clonotype: Its antigen is as yet unknown.

General study findings and limits: Gini index rose across naive, CM, EM and EMRA in CD4 and CD8.

Germline V gives CDR1 LNHDA, CDR2 SQIVND (reference sequence). This CDR3 is built from 14 residues. The junction had 3 bases not matched to a gene; V was cut back by 4 bases and J by 7 bases. Cells stained for CD3, CD4, CD8, CD45RA, CD27 and viability were sorted into four CD45RA/CD27 subsets. The sequenced material came from naive CD4+ T cells from blood. This receptor was obtained from a human donor in good health. The J gene is TRBJ1-6, the V gene TRBV19, with TRBD1 identical over 8 bases. This CDR3 is CASSTGQGNSPLHF. CDR3 coding DNA: TGTGCCAGTAGTACCGGACAGGGCAATTCACCCCTCCACTTT. The entire variable domain, with the rest obtained from reference TRBV19 and TRBJ1-6, is as follows: DGGITQSPKYLFRKEGQNVTLSCEQNLNHDAMYWYRQDPGQGLRLIYYSQIVNDFQKGDIAEGYSVSREKKESFPLTVTSAQKNPTAFYLCASSTGQGNSPLHFGNGTRLTVT.